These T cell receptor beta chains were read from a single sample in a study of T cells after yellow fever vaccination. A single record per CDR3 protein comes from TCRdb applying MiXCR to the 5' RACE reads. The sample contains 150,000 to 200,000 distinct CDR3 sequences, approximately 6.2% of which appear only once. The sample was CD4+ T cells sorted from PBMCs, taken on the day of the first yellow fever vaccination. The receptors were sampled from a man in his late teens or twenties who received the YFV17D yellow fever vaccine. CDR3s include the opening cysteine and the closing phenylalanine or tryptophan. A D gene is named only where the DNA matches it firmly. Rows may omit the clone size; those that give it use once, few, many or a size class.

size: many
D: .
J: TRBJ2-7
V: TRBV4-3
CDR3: CASSQDKNHESRQYF
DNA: TGCGCCAGCAGCCAAGACAAAAACCACGAGAGTCGGCAGTACTTC

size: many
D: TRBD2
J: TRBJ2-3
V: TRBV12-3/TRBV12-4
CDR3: CASSPRTSGGRDTQYF
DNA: TGTGCCAGCAGTCCTAGGACTAGCGGGGGCCGAGATACGCAGTATTTT

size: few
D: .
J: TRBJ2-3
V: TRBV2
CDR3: CASSEAWRIGTDTQYF
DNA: TGTGCCAGCAGTGAAGCATGGCGGATCGGCACAGATACGCAGTATTTT

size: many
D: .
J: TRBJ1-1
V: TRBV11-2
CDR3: CASSLQSVMNTEAFF
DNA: TGTGCCAGCAGCTTACAAAGCGTCATGAACACTGAAGCTTTCTTT

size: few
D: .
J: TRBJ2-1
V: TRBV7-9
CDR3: CASTLILSVNEQFF
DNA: TGTGCCAGCACCCTCATTCTCTCCGTCAATGAGCAGTTCTTC

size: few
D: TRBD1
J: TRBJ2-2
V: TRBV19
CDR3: CAVQGGRGLTGELFF
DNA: TGTGCCGTTCAAGGGGGCAGGGGGCTGACCGGGGAGCTGTTTTTT

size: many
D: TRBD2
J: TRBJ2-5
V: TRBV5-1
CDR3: CASSLEPAGGGETQYF
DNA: TGCGCCAGCAGCTTGGAACCAGCGGGGGGAGGGGAGACCCAGTACTTC

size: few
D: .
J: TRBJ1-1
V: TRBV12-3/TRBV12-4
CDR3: CASSLAVTEAFF
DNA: TGTGCCAGCAGTTTAGCGGTTACTGAAGCTTTCTTT

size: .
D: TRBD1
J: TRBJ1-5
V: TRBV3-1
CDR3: CASSQAPTGGNQPQHF
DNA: TGTGCCAGCAGCCAAGCCCCGACAGGGGGGAATCAGCCCCAGCATTTT

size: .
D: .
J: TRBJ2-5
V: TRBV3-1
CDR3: CASSQDQTEIETQYF
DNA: TGTGCCAGCAGCCAAGATCAAACGGAGATAGAGACCCAGTACTTC

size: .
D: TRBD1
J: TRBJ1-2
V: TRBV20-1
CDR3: CSAPGQGLWDGYTF
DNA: TGCAGTGCACCTGGACAGGGCTTATGGGATGGCTACACCTTC

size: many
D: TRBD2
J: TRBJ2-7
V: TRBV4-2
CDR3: CASSHPLAGVSSYEQYF
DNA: TGTGCCAGCAGCCACCCACTAGCGGGGGTTAGCTCCTACGAGCAGTACTTC

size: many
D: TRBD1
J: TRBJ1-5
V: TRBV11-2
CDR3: CASSLVFDRESQPQHF
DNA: TGTGCCAGCAGCTTAGTGTTCGACAGGGAAAGTCAGCCCCAGCATTTT

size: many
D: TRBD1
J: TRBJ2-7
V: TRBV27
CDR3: CATRYGTGGYEQYF
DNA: TGTGCCACCAGGTACGGGACAGGGGGCTACGAGCAGTACTTC

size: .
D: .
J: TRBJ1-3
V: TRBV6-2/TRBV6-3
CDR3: CASSYGDSGNTIYF
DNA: TGTGCCAGCAGTTACGGCGACTCTGGAAACACCATATATTTT

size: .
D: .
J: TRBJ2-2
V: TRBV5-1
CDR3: CASSQKGGQQRATGELFF
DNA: TGCGCCAGCAGCCAAAAGGGGGGCCAGCAGAGGGCCACCGGGGAGCTGTTTTTT

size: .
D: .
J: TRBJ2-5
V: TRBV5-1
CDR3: CASSLVPGLETQYF
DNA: TGCGCCAGCAGCTTGGTACCAGGGCTCGAGACCCAGTACTTC

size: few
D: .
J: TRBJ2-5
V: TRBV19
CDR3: CASTRSIGGETQYF
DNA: TGTGCCAGTACCAGATCTATCGGGGGAGAGACCCAGTACTTC

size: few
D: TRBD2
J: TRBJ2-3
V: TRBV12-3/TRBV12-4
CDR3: CASSLYGGSRDYRTDTQYF
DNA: TGTGCCAGCAGTTTATACGGGGGGAGCCGGGACTACCGCACAGATACGCAGTATTTT

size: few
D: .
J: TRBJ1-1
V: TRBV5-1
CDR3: CASRGDPVNTEAFF
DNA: TGCGCCAGCAGGGGGGACCCGGTGAACACTGAAGCTTTCTTT

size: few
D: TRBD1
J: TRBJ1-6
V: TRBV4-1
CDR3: CASSQVGVWTGSPPLHF
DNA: TGCGCCAGCAGCCAAGTTGGGGTGTGGACAGGCAGTCCACCCCTCCACTTT

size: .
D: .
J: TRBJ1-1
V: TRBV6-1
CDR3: CASSEARGLNTEAFF
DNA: TGTGCCAGCAGTGAAGCAAGGGGCTTGAACACTGAAGCTTTCTTT

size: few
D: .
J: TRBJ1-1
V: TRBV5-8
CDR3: CASSLPKNTEAFF
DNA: TGTGCCAGCAGCTTGCCTAAGAACACTGAAGCTTTCTTT

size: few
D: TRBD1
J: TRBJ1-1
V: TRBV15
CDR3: CATSTDRGPGNTEAFF
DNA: TGTGCCACCAGCACAGACAGGGGGCCCGGGAACACTGAAGCTTTCTTT

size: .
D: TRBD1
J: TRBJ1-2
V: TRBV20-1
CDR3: CSARGDRASIGYTF
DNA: TGCAGTGCTAGAGGTGACAGGGCTTCGATTGGCTACACCTTC

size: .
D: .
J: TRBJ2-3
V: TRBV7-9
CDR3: CASSLGYREGRSDTQYF
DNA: TGTGCCAGCAGCTTAGGATACAGGGAGGGGCGCTCAGATACGCAGTATTTT

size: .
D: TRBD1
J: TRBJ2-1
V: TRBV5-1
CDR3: CASSLSGGLSSYNEQFF
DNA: TGCGCCAGCAGCTTGTCAGGGGGCCTGAGCTCCTACAATGAGCAGTTCTTC

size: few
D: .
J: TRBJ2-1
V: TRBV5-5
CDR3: CASAVGSSQHYNEQFF
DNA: TGTGCCAGCGCCGTAGGGTCTAGTCAGCACTACAATGAGCAGTTCTTC